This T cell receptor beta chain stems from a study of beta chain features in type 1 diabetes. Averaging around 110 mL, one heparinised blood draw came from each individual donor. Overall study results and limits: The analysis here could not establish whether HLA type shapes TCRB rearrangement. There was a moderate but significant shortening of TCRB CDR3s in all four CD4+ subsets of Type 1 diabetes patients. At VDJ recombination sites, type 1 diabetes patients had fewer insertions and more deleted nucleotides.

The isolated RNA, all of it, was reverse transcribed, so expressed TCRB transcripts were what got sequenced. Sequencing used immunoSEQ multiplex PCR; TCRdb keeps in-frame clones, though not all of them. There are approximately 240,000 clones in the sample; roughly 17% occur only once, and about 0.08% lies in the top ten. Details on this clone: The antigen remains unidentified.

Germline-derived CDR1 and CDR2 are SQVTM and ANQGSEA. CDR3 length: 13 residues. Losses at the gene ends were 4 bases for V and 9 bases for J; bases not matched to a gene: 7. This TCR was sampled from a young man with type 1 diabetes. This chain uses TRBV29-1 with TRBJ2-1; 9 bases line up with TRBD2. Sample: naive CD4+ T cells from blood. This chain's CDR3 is CSVVGLAIIEQFF. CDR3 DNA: TGCAGCGTTGTCGGACTAGCGATTATTGAGCAGTTCTTC.